The text below deals with one TCR beta chain. The clone's antigen remains unknown. The record has no base qualities; no much larger clone is one base away. The source of the sample is a study of cytomegalovirus exposure and HLA in healthy donors (dated by TCRdb to the late 2010s). Study-level background: In an earlier analysis of some 610 of the donors, approximately 260 Gb of sequence data and 117 million unique TCR beta sequences from about 179 million T cells were reported. A later genetic analysis took genome-wide SNP genotypes for about 55% of the roughly 670 donors and used that subset as a discovery cohort. The study aimed to test whether cataloging public T cell receptors could reveal signatures of past pathogen exposure. Rather than drawing on any new phenotypic data, the later analysis identified candidate immune exposures from TCR beta sequences and the way those sequences occurred across donors. Across around 400 genotyped donors of the cohort, an average of roughly 200,000 unique TCR beta nucleotide sequences per donor were sequenced, and about a sixth of those sequences were non-productive. Along with the 666-subject first cohort, a separate validation cohort of over a hundred different subjects was used. The T cell repertoires of 666 subjects were profiled by immunosequencing and related to cytomegalovirus serostatus. An earlier analysis of 587 of the donors used high-throughput TCR beta sequencing to judge whether each TCR beta V gene segment behaved as functional or pseudogenic. Typing coverage varied by locus: roughly 629-640 donors for A, B, C, DRB1 and DQB1; approximately 520 for DQA1; around 570 for DPA1; 400 to 480 for DPB1. Alongside the repertoire data, information on donor age, sex, ethnicity and CMV serostatus was compiled. A later analysis re-examined previously published TCR beta repertoires from 610 or so donors and added high-resolution HLA genotyping to investigate patterns of TCR occurrence. To predict cytomegalovirus infection status, the study brought together high-throughput TCR immunosequencing, statistical association of individual TCRs with disease status, and machine learning. HLA typing included class I and class II loci at four-digit resolution. Approximately 300 gigabases of sequencing data and around 80 million unique TCR sequences made up an early release that covered several hundred HLA-typed donors. Four to six DR-DQ haplotypes were handled as single units for association and clustering, since linkage in the cohort was strong. Of the roughly 410 genotyped donors, less than 85% were placed in the genetic ancestry cluster associated with self-reported Caucasian donors. All discovery cohort repertoires had been generated using a single sequencing platform.

The cohort was made up of around 720 healthy bone marrow donors. At the time of sampling, every cohort member was nominally healthy, though immune exposures that went unrecorded were likely present. The donor was CMV seropositive and was included in the group of about 290 seropositive cohort members. A peripheral blood sample was collected from each donor, and TCR beta sequencing was performed on peripheral blood mononuclear cells. The Qiagen DNeasy Blood Extraction Kit was used to extract genomic DNA from the blood cell samples. The method was the immunoSEQ multiplex PCR assay. For the multiplex PCR, a mixture combining 60 forward primers for TCR Vbeta segments and 13 reverse primers for TCR Jbeta segments was used. The CDR3 region of rearranged TCR beta genes was amplified from genomic DNA with a multiplex PCR assay. On the Illumina HiSeq System, the amplified TCR beta libraries were sequenced as 87-base-pair reads. The published analysis was carried out like this. A later analysis tallied 75 million to 95 million unique TCR beta chains across the 640 or so repertoires, and around 9.9 million of those chains were shared by two or more donors. A nearest-neighbor algorithm error-corrected the raw reads and collapsed the reads into unique sequences, merging closely related sequences to remove PCR and sequencing errors. V, D and J gene segments were assigned by aligning CDR3 sequences to IMGT reference sequences. For a sequence to be retained, a match of at least six nucleotides was required to both a V gene segment and a J gene segment. A rearrangement was called productive if the CDR3 had no stop codons and remained in frame with V and J, and every other rearrangement was called non-productive. Following IMGT convention, CDR3 was defined as the stretch from the second conserved V-encoded cysteine to the conserved J-encoded phenylalanine. The earlier analysis of a few hundred of the donors excluded any sequence lacking an unambiguous match to a single V gene segment. In an earlier analysis of roughly 600 of the donors, a V segment was called functional when productive rearrangements were above 56.7%, and segregating when the standard deviation between donors exceeded 5%. A statistical classification framework was built for diagnosing cytomegalovirus status from the catalog of TCR beta chain sequences. A later analysis assigned V and J genes by comparing TCR nucleotide sequences with IMGT/GENE-DB human TR gene sequences. Using the TCRdist pipeline, a later analysis assigned CDR3 sequences along with most-parsimonious VDJ recombination scenarios. In a later analysis, each TCR beta chain was defined by its CDR3 amino acid sequence together with its V-gene family, and reads lacking a unique V-gene family were excluded. To address suspected cross-contamination and a sequencing artifact, a later analysis removed roughly 580 highly shared, low-generation-probability nucleotide sequences. For each public chain, a later analysis derived a clonal expansion index from normalized ranks of inferred template counts within each repertoire. In a later analysis, generation probabilities were computed using a VDJ recombination model fitted to out-of-frame rearrangements, and the results were checked against IGoR. A later analysis scored TCR-TCR, TCR-HLA and TCR-CMV co-occurrence with hypergeometric tests, applying a repertoire-size bias correction to TCR pairs. A later analysis estimated false discovery rates by permuting HLA or CMV assignments 20 times. In a later analysis, co-occurring TCRs were grouped using DBSCAN, and TCRdist sequence similarity was added for clustering within HLA-allele-positive subsets. Co-occurrence clustering excluded repertoires with fewer than 30,000 or more than 120,000 public chains, plus five with anomalous nucleotide sharing. In TCRdb, the immuneACCESS table is reduced to in-frame sequences with V and J assigned. These tables do not hold every clone; where another copy was compared, an unresolved V gene accounts for under half, and the others remain unexplained. That table furnishes V, J and clone size, whereas the DNA furnished D and trimming. The sample table records about 190,000 clones; under 80% of these occur just once. The ten largest clones represent approximately 5% of the sample.

From the cysteine through the phenylalanine, the CDR3 covers 15 amino acids. Just the 45-base CDR3 DNA is kept, in frame starting at base 1. V and J are truncated by 7 bases and 4 bases respectively, leaving an intervening sequence of 17 bases. CDR1 and CDR2 were assigned from the germline V gene as SGHAT and FQNNGV. What the work shows at the level of the full study, not this receptor alone: Most TCR sequences were observed very rarely across donors, whereas some public TCRs were present in many individuals. In both the original and validation cohorts, the classifier was reported to diagnose cytomegalovirus status with high specificity and sensitivity. Because counts were too low, more than 15 rarely observed V segments, including chromosome 9 orphons, were left out of the earlier analysis of a few hundred of the donors. Three of the identified cytomegalovirus-associated TCR beta chains were confirmed in vitro to be specific for cytomegalovirus antigens. A later analysis associated about 17,000 TCR beta sequences with specific HLA alleles at a false discovery rate of 0.05. Compared with the approximately 670-donor mean, donors in an Asian-associated ancestry cluster had fewer N-insertions in productive TCRs, according to a later genetic analysis. According to the authors, the approach could potentially be generalized to other disease states and immunological phenotypes. The only immune exposure information available for the cohort was CMV serostatus. Because some donors lacked HLA typing at each locus, the association tests relied only on the typed subset. An association between a missense DCLRE1C variant and V-gene and J-gene trimming of TCR beta chains was found in a later genetic analysis and replicated in an independent cohort. Some IMGT-functional V segments, including TRBV6-2 and TRBV6-3, could not be distinguished by the 87-base-pair reads and were therefore excluded. A further reported finding was that TCR beta sequences accurately predicted the HLA-A and HLA-B alleles for most subjects in the first cohort. In a later analysis, several top co-occurrence clusters were reported to appear linked to parvovirus B19, influenza, CMV and Epstein-Barr virus. In an earlier analysis of approximately 600 of the donors, most TCR beta V segments were observed in productive rearrangements about 87% or about 30% of the time, broadly matching IMGT annotations. In a later analysis, HLA-associated TCR beta chains were found to be more clonally expanded and to have lower generation probabilities than equally common non-associated chains. When HLA alleles, especially DR and DQ, strongly co-occurred, TCR associations were difficult to assign to individual alleles. Sequencing depth was assumed to be roughly uniform across donors in the presence/absence analyses, though that assumption may not hold. The cohort was sequenced for TCR beta chains only, and without alpha or paired-chain data the features that could be detected were limited. Linkage disequilibrium might explain the correlated functional status among segregating V segments, but an unknown experimental factor could not be ruled out. The sequencing pipeline was judged likely to have produced a cluster of highly shared sequence variants as a technical artifact. According to a later analysis, TCR association rates differed among HLA loci, with DRB1 alleles showing the most associated TCRs and HLA-C alleles showing the fewest. Most CMV-associated TCR beta chains appeared to be HLA-restricted in a later analysis, and the HLA associations seemed to be driven largely by CMV exposure. The study gave a list of about 150 TCR beta chains associated with cytomegalovirus.

The receptor was derived from a man between 25 and 39 years old in good health and CMV-seropositive. The chain is assembled from TRBV11-2 and TRBJ1-3, with the D gene not clear enough to name. The sequenced material came from PBMCs. The nucleotide sequence reads as follows: TGTGCCAGCAAGCCCCTTGGCGGGTTCGGAAACACCATATATTTT. This is translated as CASKPLGGFGNTIYF.